What follows is one T cell receptor (beta chain) and its context. Profiling relied on immunoSEQ multiplex PCR, and the TCRdb table lists in-frame clones only, not all of them. Here the sample spans a few hundred thousand clones, approximately 86% being singletons. This sample is drawn from a study of blood T cell repertoires in COVID-19. V was pared by 4 bases and J by 2 bases, with 8 bases between. Germline V CDR1 and CDR2: SGDLS, YYNGEE. This CDR3 has 13 residues. The origin of this receptor is a human donor in a cohort sampled during active COVID-19. Sequenced sample: peripheral blood. V usage is TRBV9 and J usage is TRBJ2-3; D may be TRBD1 (5 bases). This chain's CDR3 is CASSTGLTDTQYF. CDR3 DNA: TGTGCCAGCAGCACAGGTCTCACAGATACGCAGTATTTT. Filled out from reference TRBV9 and TRBJ2-3, the complete variable domain reads DSGVTQTPKHLITATGQRVTLRCSPRSGDLSVYWYQQSLDQGLQFLIQYYNGEERAKGNILERFSAQQFPDLHSELNLSSLELGDSALYFCASSTGLTDTQYFGPGTRLTVL.